The clone carrying this TCR beta chain was recorded a few times. Its specificity is unknown. The data were taken from a study of T-cell memory formation after mild COVID-19. The study, taken as a whole, reports: Day 37-peaking second-wave clones had unconfirmed SARS-CoV-2 specificity.

Each CDR3 protein is one row after TCRdb ran MiXCR on the 5' RACE reads. The sample includes approximately 250,000 distinct CDR3 sequences, about a sixth of them seen just once. The sample was PBMCs or a T cell subset sorted from them (not recorded which). The receptor was derived from a man between 18 and 35 years old who had mild COVID-19 (a few samples of this study predate the infection). Cell type and time point are not known.

CDR3 residues: CASSLAQLVGETQYF. The CDR3 coding sequence is TGTGCCAGCAGTTTAGCGCAACTTGTGGGAGAGACCCAGTACTTC. The chain employs TRBV12-3 or TRBV12-4 and TRBJ2-5; D remains ambiguous. This CDR3 is 15 amino acids long. V lost 0 bases and J lost 4, with 12 bases in between.